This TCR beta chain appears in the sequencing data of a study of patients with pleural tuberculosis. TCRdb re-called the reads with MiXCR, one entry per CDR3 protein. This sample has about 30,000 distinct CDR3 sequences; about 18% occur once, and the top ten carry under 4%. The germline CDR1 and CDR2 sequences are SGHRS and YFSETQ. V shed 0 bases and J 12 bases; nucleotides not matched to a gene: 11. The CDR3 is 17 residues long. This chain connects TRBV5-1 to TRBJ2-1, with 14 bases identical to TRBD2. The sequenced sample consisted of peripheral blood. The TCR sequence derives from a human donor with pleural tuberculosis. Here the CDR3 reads CASSLDSLSGTSGGQFF. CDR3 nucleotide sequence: TGCGCCAGCAGCTTGGACTCCTTATCTGGGACTAGCGGGGGGCAGTTCTTC.